Listed below are T cell receptor beta chains from one sample, sequenced in a study of cytomegalovirus exposure and HLA in healthy donors. Sequencing was performed with immunoSEQ multiplex PCR; in TCRdb, only in-frame clones are kept and a portion is missing. The data show 170,000 or so clones, more than 80% seen once. Sequencing was carried out using PBMCs. Receptors originate from a boy younger than 18 in good health and CMV-seronegative. The CDR3 runs from the conserved cysteine through the conserved F or W. A D gene is named only where the DNA matches it firmly. Clone size is stated in some rows and not others, as once, few, many or a class when expanded.

D gene: TRBD1; clone size: -; J gene: TRBJ1-5; V gene: TRBV7-2; CDR3 DNA: TGTGCCAGCAGCTTAGCCGGACAGGCGTATGGCAAGCCCCAGCATTTT; CDR3 protein: CASSLAGQAYGKPQHF
D gene: TRBD1; clone size: -; J gene: TRBJ1-6; V gene: TRBV7-9; CDR3 DNA: TGTGCCAGCAGCTGGGCCGACAGGGAGGTTCCACCCCTCCACTTT; CDR3 protein: CASSWADREVPPLHF
D gene: TRBD1; clone size: -; J gene: TRBJ2-7; V gene: TRBV7-2; CDR3 DNA: TGTGCCAGCAGCTTTTCCGGGACAGGGGACGAGCAGTACTTC; CDR3 protein: CASSFSGTGDEQYF
D gene: -; clone size: -; J gene: TRBJ2-7; V gene: TRBV27; CDR3 DNA: TGTGCCAGCAGTTTATTCAGGGGCTACGAGCAGTACTTC; CDR3 protein: CASSLFRGYEQYF
D gene: TRBD1; clone size: -; J gene: TRBJ2-1; V gene: TRBV7-9; CDR3 DNA: TGTGCCAGCAGCCCCTCCAGGGCAGGGGGATACAATGAGCAGTTCTTC; CDR3 protein: CASSPSRAGGYNEQFF
D gene: TRBD1; clone size: -; J gene: TRBJ2-7; V gene: TRBV7-2; CDR3 DNA: TGTGCCAGCAGTCAATCCCCGGGAACAGGGGGCTTCTACGAGCAGTACTTC; CDR3 protein: CASSQSPGTGGFYEQYF
D gene: -; clone size: -; J gene: TRBJ1-1; V gene: TRBV9; CDR3 DNA: TGTGCCAGCAGCGTAGTTCCAGGGCGTCACACTGAAGCTTTCTTT; CDR3 protein: CASSVVPGRHTEAFF
D gene: -; clone size: -; J gene: TRBJ2-7; V gene: TRBV5-6; CDR3 DNA: TGTGCCAGCAGCTTGGAATTGGGGGCGCTAAACGAGCAGTACTTC; CDR3 protein: CASSLELGALNEQYF
D gene: TRBD1; clone size: -; J gene: TRBJ1-1; V gene: TRBV5-1; CDR3 DNA: TGCGCCAGCAGCACTGGGACAGGGGTTTTGAACACTGAAGCTTTCTTT; CDR3 protein: CASSTGTGVLNTEAFF
D gene: -; clone size: -; J gene: TRBJ1-5; V gene: TRBV6-1; CDR3 DNA: TGTGCCAGCAGTGAAAGCCCTTGGGGCCACAATCAGCCCCAGCATTTT; CDR3 protein: CASSESPWGHNQPQHF
D gene: -; clone size: -; J gene: TRBJ2-7; V gene: TRBV6-5; CDR3 DNA: TGTGCCAGCAGTTCGGCCCGAGAGGCGCCCTACGAGCAGTACTTC; CDR3 protein: CASSSAREAPYEQYF
D gene: -; clone size: -; J gene: TRBJ1-1; V gene: TRBV12-5; CDR3 DNA: TGTGCTAGTGGTTATTCAGGGGTTCGCACTGAAGCTTTCTTT; CDR3 protein: CASGYSGVRTEAFF
D gene: -; clone size: -; J gene: TRBJ2-3; V gene: TRBV2; CDR3 DNA: TGTGCCACACGGGACACCCGCACCGCAGATACGCAGTATTTT; CDR3 protein: CATRDTRTADTQYF
D gene: -; clone size: few; J gene: TRBJ2-5; V gene: TRBV14; CDR3 DNA: TGTGCCAGCAGCCAAGATATCACGCGGGCAGAGACCCAGTACTTC; CDR3 protein: CASSQDITRAETQYF
D gene: -; clone size: -; J gene: TRBJ2-5; V gene: TRBV4-1; CDR3 DNA: TGCGCCAGCAGCCAAGAGAGGGGGTTACAAGAGACCCAGTACTTC; CDR3 protein: CASSQERGLQETQYF
D gene: -; clone size: -; J gene: TRBJ2-1; V gene: TRBV25-1; CDR3 DNA: TGTGCCAGCAACGTAGGAGGCGGTGCGGAGCAGTTCTTC; CDR3 protein: CASNVGGGAEQFF
D gene: -; clone size: -; J gene: TRBJ1-5; V gene: TRBV7-2; CDR3 DNA: TGTGCCAGCAGCTTAGTAGGGAGGGGGGGGGCGAATCAGCCCCAGCATTTT; CDR3 protein: CASSLVGRGGANQPQHF
D gene: TRBD2; clone size: -; J gene: TRBJ2-5; V gene: TRBV11-2; CDR3 DNA: TGTGCCAGCAGCTTATACGGGAGGGCCCTCGTTGGAGAGACCCAGTACTTC; CDR3 protein: CASSLYGRALVGETQYF
D gene: -; clone size: -; J gene: TRBJ2-7; V gene: TRBV4-3; CDR3 DNA: TGCGCCAGCAGCCCAGGCTGGGGAGGAGAGAAGCAGTACTTC; CDR3 protein: CASSPGWGGEKQYF
D gene: TRBD1; clone size: -; J gene: TRBJ1-3; V gene: TRBV15; CDR3 DNA: TGTGCCACCAGCAGAGACAGGGGGCTGGGAAACACCATATATTTT; CDR3 protein: CATSRDRGLGNTIYF
D gene: TRBD2; clone size: once; J gene: TRBJ2-7; V gene: TRBV4-1; CDR3 DNA: TGCGCCAGCAGCCCGGGACTAATCTACGAGCAGTACTTC; CDR3 protein: CASSPGLIYEQYF
D gene: TRBD2; clone size: once; J gene: TRBJ2-7; V gene: TRBV29-1; CDR3 DNA: TGCAGCGTTGGGACTAGCGGCTCCTACGAGCAGTACTTC; CDR3 protein: CSVGTSGSYEQYF
D gene: TRBD1; clone size: -; J gene: TRBJ2-1; V gene: TRBV2; CDR3 DNA: TGTGCCATCCCAGGGGGCAATTACAATGAGCAGTTCTTC; CDR3 protein: CAIPGGNYNEQFF
D gene: TRBD2; clone size: -; J gene: TRBJ2-7; V gene: TRBV7-8; CDR3 DNA: TGTGCCAGCAGCTTTCCGGGACTAGCGGGGTCGAGCTCCTACGAGCAGTACTTC; CDR3 protein: CASSFPGLAGSSSYEQYF
D gene: TRBD1; clone size: few; J gene: TRBJ2-3; V gene: TRBV6-1; CDR3 DNA: TGTGCCAGCATATCGACAGGGGGCTCAGATACGCAGTATTTT; CDR3 protein: CASISTGGSDTQYF
D gene: TRBD1; clone size: -; J gene: TRBJ2-5; V gene: TRBV4-2; CDR3 DNA: TGTGCCAGCAGCCAAGAGGGTACAGGGGCCGGGCGGGAGACCCAGTACTTC; CDR3 protein: CASSQEGTGAGRETQYF
D gene: -; clone size: -; J gene: TRBJ2-1; V gene: TRBV4-1; CDR3 DNA: TGCGCCAGCAGCCAAGATTCCCCAGCGGCCCCTAGGAATGAGCAGTTCTTC; CDR3 protein: CASSQDSPAAPRNEQFF
D gene: -; clone size: -; J gene: TRBJ1-6; V gene: TRBV4-1; CDR3 DNA: TGCGCCAGCAGCCAAGAAGGGGTTCATAATTCACCCCTCCACTTT; CDR3 protein: CASSQEGVHNSPLHF
D gene: -; clone size: -; J gene: TRBJ1-6; V gene: TRBV6-5; CDR3 DNA: TGTGCCAGCAGTTACTCGGGGCCAGGGCCACAATCACCCCTCCACTTT; CDR3 protein: CASSYSGPGPQSPLHF
D gene: TRBD1; clone size: -; J gene: TRBJ1-1; V gene: TRBV9; CDR3 DNA: TGTGCCAGCAGCCCGGGACAGGGGGCGAACACTGAAGCTTTCTTT; CDR3 protein: CASSPGQGANTEAFF
D gene: TRBD1; clone size: once; J gene: TRBJ2-7; V gene: TRBV6-1; CDR3 DNA: TGTGCCAGCAGTGATCCTTTCAGGGGGACCTACGAGCAGTACTTC; CDR3 protein: CASSDPFRGTYEQYF
D gene: -; clone size: -; J gene: TRBJ1-2; V gene: TRBV25-1; CDR3 DNA: TGTGCCAGCTCCGCCCAGGGAAGGCTAGGCTACACCTTC; CDR3 protein: CASSAQGRLGYTF
D gene: -; clone size: -; J gene: TRBJ1-2; V gene: TRBV6-1; CDR3 DNA: TGTGCCAGCAGTACCGGGACTAACTATGGCTACACCTTC; CDR3 protein: CASSTGTNYGYTF
D gene: -; clone size: few; J gene: TRBJ1-2; V gene: TRBV7-9; CDR3 DNA: TGTGCCAGCAGCCCCCGGGGGGCCGGTGGCTACACCTTC; CDR3 protein: CASSPRGAGGYTF
D gene: TRBD2; clone size: -; J gene: TRBJ2-2; V gene: TRBV19; CDR3 DNA: TGTGCCAGTAGTATAGTGAGGCGGGGCCCCGGGGGGACCGGGGAGCTGTTTTTT; CDR3 protein: CASSIVRRGPGGTGELFF
D gene: TRBD1; clone size: -; J gene: TRBJ2-4; V gene: TRBV7-9; CDR3 DNA: TGTGCCAGCAGCTCATGGGACAGGGGGAGGGAAGCCAAAAACATTCAGTACTTC; CDR3 protein: CASSSWDRGREAKNIQYF
D gene: -; clone size: once; J gene: TRBJ1-2; V gene: TRBV15; CDR3 DNA: TGTGCCACCAGCAGATCCTACAGTTCTAACTATGGCTACACCTTC; CDR3 protein: CATSRSYSSNYGYTF
D gene: -; clone size: -; J gene: TRBJ1-1; V gene: TRBV14; CDR3 DNA: TGTGCCAGCAGCCAAGTCAGGGGAACTGAAGCTTTCTTT; CDR3 protein: CASSQVRGTEAFF
D gene: TRBD1; clone size: -; J gene: TRBJ1-1; V gene: TRBV19; CDR3 DNA: TGTGCCTCGAGGGACAGTAACACTGAAGCTTTCTTT; CDR3 protein: CASRDSNTEAFF
D gene: -; clone size: few; J gene: TRBJ2-5; V gene: TRBV4-1; CDR3 DNA: TGCGCCAGCAGCCAAGATCCCGCAGCAGGGAAAATAGAGACCCAGTACTTC; CDR3 protein: CASSQDPAAGKIETQYF
D gene: TRBD2; clone size: many; J gene: TRBJ2-2; V gene: TRBV19; CDR3 DNA: TGTGCCAGTAGCCACAATAGCGGGGGGACCGGGGAGCTGTTTTTT; CDR3 protein: CASSHNSGGTGELFF
D gene: TRBD2; clone size: -; J gene: TRBJ2-1; V gene: TRBV6-5; CDR3 DNA: TGTGCCAGCAGTTCTACTAGCGGGAGTGATGAGCAGTTCTTC; CDR3 protein: CASSSTSGSDEQFF
D gene: -; clone size: few; J gene: TRBJ2-7; V gene: TRBV11-2; CDR3 DNA: TGTGCCAGCAGCTTGCGGAGGGGGCAGCCTTCCGAGCAGTACTTC; CDR3 protein: CASSLRRGQPSEQYF
D gene: -; clone size: -; J gene: TRBJ1-1; V gene: TRBV20-1; CDR3 DNA: TGCAGTGCTCGGAGAAGCACTGAAGCTTTCTTT; CDR3 protein: CSARRSTEAFF
D gene: TRBD2; clone size: -; J gene: TRBJ2-7; V gene: TRBV7-2; CDR3 DNA: TGTGCCAGCAGCCCCGGGACTAGCACCGAGCAGTACTTC; CDR3 protein: CASSPGTSTEQYF
D gene: -; clone size: once; J gene: TRBJ2-1; V gene: TRBV6-1; CDR3 DNA: TGTGCCAGCAGTGAAACCCCGAGCTCCTACAATGAGCAGTTCTTC; CDR3 protein: CASSETPSSYNEQFF
D gene: TRBD1; clone size: -; J gene: TRBJ1-2; V gene: TRBV18; CDR3 DNA: TGTGCCAGCTCACCAGGACAGGCTCCAAACTATGGCTACACCTTC; CDR3 protein: CASSPGQAPNYGYTF
D gene: TRBD1; clone size: -; J gene: TRBJ1-2; V gene: TRBV4-2; CDR3 DNA: TGTGCCAGCAGCGTCCGGGACAGGGGTGCCTATGGCTACACCTTC; CDR3 protein: CASSVRDRGAYGYTF
D gene: TRBD1; clone size: once; J gene: TRBJ1-2; V gene: TRBV14; CDR3 DNA: TGTGCCAGCAGCAACGACAGGGGTAACTATGGCTACACCTTC; CDR3 protein: CASSNDRGNYGYTF
D gene: -; clone size: -; J gene: TRBJ1-5; V gene: TRBV18; CDR3 DNA: TGTGCCGGCTCACCCACGTTAGGGGTGGCGAGCAATCAGCCCCAGCATTTT; CDR3 protein: CAGSPTLGVASNQPQHF